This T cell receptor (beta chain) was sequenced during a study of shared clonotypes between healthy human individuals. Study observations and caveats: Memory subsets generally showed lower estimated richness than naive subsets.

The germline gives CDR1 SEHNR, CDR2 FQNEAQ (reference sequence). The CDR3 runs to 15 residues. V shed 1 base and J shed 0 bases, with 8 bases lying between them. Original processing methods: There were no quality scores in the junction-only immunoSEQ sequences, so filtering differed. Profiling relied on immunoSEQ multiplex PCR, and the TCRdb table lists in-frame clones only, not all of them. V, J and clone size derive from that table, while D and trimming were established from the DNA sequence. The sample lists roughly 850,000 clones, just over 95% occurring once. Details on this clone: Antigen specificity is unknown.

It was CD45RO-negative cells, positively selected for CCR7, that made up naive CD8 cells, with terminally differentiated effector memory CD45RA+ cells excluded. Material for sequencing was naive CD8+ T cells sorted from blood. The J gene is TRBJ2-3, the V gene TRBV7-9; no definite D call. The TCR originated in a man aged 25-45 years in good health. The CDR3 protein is CASSLVGQSTDTQYF. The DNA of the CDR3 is TGTGCCAGCAGCTTAGTTGGGCAGAGCACAGATACGCAGTATTTT.